Listed below are T cell receptor beta chains from one sample, sequenced in a study of shared clonotypes between healthy human individuals. Clones were read by immunoSEQ multiplex PCR, and TCRdb kept only the in-frame ones, dropping some. Among approximately 940,000 clones listed, 76% were seen once. Sequencing input: memory CD4+ T cells sorted from blood. These receptor sequences come from a man aged 18 to 30 in good health. Each CDR3 is given without its conserved first and last residue.

j_gene	v_gene	CDR3aa
TRBJ1-2	TRBV7-9	ASSYAGLPNYGYT
TRBJ1-2	TRBV9	ASSVGTVSVGYT
TRBJ2-6	TRBV6-1	ASSEARQGANGANVLT
TRBJ1-2	TRBV20-1	SARDPGGYT
TRBJ2-7	TRBV30	AWTQGFEQY
TRBJ1-3	TRBV18	ASSPPGGTGNTIY
TRBJ1-3	TRBV11-3	ASSSDGGNTIY
TRBJ1-2	TRBV30	AWSLDRGHLTHGYT
TRBJ2-7	TRBV11-2	ASSLTDRTNYEQY
TRBJ1-2	TRBV28	ASSFGGISYYGYT
TRBJ2-1	TRBV7-2	ASSKMGRANEQF
TRBJ2-7	TRBV7-2	ASSLVSQGSYEQY
TRBJ1-6	TRBV4-2	ASSNSGGANYNSPLH
TRBJ2-5	TRBV7-2	ASSFYKQETQY
TRBJ1-3	TRBV6-6	ASSYLNRGSGNTIY
TRBJ1-5	TRBV18	ASRTAGVGPQH
TRBJ2-1	TRBV5-1	ASRDSSYNEQF
TRBJ1-5	TRBV4-1	ASSQDNQAGNQPQH
TRBJ2-3	TRBV29-1	SVEEAWDTQY
TRBJ1-5	TRBV6-1	ASSVTGGNQPQH
TRBJ2-1	TRBV25-1	ASSDGQGLRNEQF
TRBJ2-7	TRBV11-2	ASSRLAGGNYEQY
TRBJ2-3	TRBV5-1	ASGLAGGLADTQY
TRBJ2-7	TRBV6-5	ASSYLTGYEQY
TRBJ1-5	TRBV28	ASTTSSGTGGNQPQH
TRBJ1-4	TRBV4-2	ASSRQAEKLF
TRBJ2-7	TRBV9	ASSVGSQGIGEQY
TRBJ2-1	TRBV5-6	ASSRPPRSGEQF
TRBJ1-2	TRBV4-3	ASSQDATDYGYT
TRBJ2-7	TRBV6-4	ASSPTEQY
TRBJ2-4	TRBV27	ASSLSSRGSNIQY
TRBJ2-5	TRBV5-6	ASSRRGASETQY
TRBJ2-3	TRBV7-9	ASSLGQGDTQY